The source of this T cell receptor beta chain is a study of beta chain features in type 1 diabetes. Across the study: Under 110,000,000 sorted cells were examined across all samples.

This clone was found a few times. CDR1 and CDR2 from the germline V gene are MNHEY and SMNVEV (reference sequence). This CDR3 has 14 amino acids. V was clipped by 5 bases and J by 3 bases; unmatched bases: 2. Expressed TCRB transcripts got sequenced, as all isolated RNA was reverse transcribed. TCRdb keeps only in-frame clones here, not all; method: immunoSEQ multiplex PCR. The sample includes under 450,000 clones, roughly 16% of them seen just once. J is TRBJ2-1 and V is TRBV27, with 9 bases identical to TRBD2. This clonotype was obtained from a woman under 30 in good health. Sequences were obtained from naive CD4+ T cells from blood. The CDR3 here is CASSIAGVYNEQFF. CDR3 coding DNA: TGTGCCAGCAGTATAGCGGGGGTCTACAATGAGCAGTTCTTC.